This T cell receptor (beta chain) was captured in a study of vaccination effects on CD4 cells after COVID-19 (dated by TCRdb to 2022 to 2024). With regard to the full study: Two doses of either the BNT162b2 or the mRNA-1273 mRNA SARS-CoV-2 vaccine were administered to participants. Altogether, around ten COVID-19 convalescent patients and a handful of SARS-CoV-2-naive healthy vaccine recipients made up the full study. In both COVID-19 convalescent patients and infection-naive vaccine recipients, the study compared SARS-CoV-2 spike-specific CD4+ TCR repertoires from before mRNA vaccination with those from after it. In a couple of convalescent patients, pre-vaccine samples were collected 16 days and one week ahead of the first dose, 142 and 148 days after COVID-19 diagnosis. In the study, cultures from other donors were sequenced using the Oncomine TCR Beta short-read assay on an Illumina iSeq 100. General findings and caveats noted by the study authors: In convalescent patients, the post-vaccine spike-reactive repertoire was composed mainly of new vaccine-induced clones that were largely distinct from infection-induced clones. Marked clonal contraction was observed in both infection-induced and vaccine-induced clones at late post-vaccination timepoints, consistent with waning T cell responses. The study was limited by a small number of convalescent patients, and early post-infection timepoints were lacking.

Ends trimmed: V by 6 bases, J by 5 bases; bases unmatched to a gene: 13. The CDR3 sequence holds 16 residues, the cysteine and phenylalanine included. Of the read, only the CDR3 DNA is kept; its 48 bases are in frame from base 1. CDR1 MNHEY and CDR2 SMNVEV are derived from the germline V gene (reference sequence). In the ViraFEST assay, PBMC were stimulated with viral peptide pools, and antigen-specific CD4+ T cell clonotypes were then identified by expansion using TCR sequencing. After less than 13 days of culture, CD4+ T cells were isolated with the EasySep CD4+ T cell isolation kit. Convalescent patients had PCR-confirmed SARS-CoV-2 infection between March and December 2020, before Alpha, Beta and Delta variants emerged in the United States. About 2.1 million PBMC per well were cultured in IMDM with roughly 5% human AB serum, 8.5 to 10 IU/ml IL-2 and gentamicin, plus 10 ug/ml peptides. On days 3 and 7, half of the culture medium was replaced with fresh IL-2-containing medium. Unless otherwise noted, each peptide stimulation condition was cultured in triplicate wells. PBMC were separated from whole blood using Ficoll-Paque Plus gradient centrifugation and were then either cryopreserved at -140C or used fresh. The QIAamp micro DNA kit was used to extract genomic DNA from the cultured CD4+ T cells.

Libraries were constructed by the immunoSEQ multiplex PCR assay. DNA from the CD4+ T cells that had been cultured and isolated underwent TCR beta CDR3 sequencing. Under the source paper's analysis protocol: Non-productive TCR sequences were discarded, and reads were trimmed to the CDR3 region, with only CDR3s of 7 or more amino acids retained. The MANAFEST web app was used to identify antigen-specific clonotypes by comparing expansion in peptide wells with expansion in reference cultures. To count as positive, a clone had to show expansion at FDR<0.05 compared with the reference and with all other wells, an odds ratio above 5, and a frequency above 0.1% in two replicate wells. A clonotype was defined as cross-reactive if the clonotype was significantly expanded both in SARS-CoV-2 spike wells and in at least one common cold coronavirus spike condition. Levenshtein distance calculated with the stringdist R package was used to assess CDR3 similarity, and unrooted trees were constructed with ape in R 3.6.1. In TCRdb, the immuneACCESS table is reduced to in-frame sequences with V and J assigned. These tables do not hold every clone; where another copy was compared, an unresolved V gene accounts for under half, and the others remain unexplained. V, J and clone size derive from that table, while D and trimming were established from the DNA sequence. The sample table records tens of thousands of clones; approximately 70% of these occur just once. The ten top clones hold 30% to 40% of the sample.

Note on this clone: The clone's antigen remains unknown. Base qualities are not at hand, and no much larger clone is one base apart.

The chain was built from TRBV27 and TRBJ2-1; 7 bases in the middle match TRBD1. Sequenced here: CD4+ T cells from PBMCs cultured with a peptide pool, sampled before COVID-19 vaccination. The clonotype originates from a human donor who had a prior SARS-CoV-2 infection. CDR3 sequence: CASSRLTGATDNEQFF. Here is the DNA: TGTGCCAGCAGCCGACTAACAGGGGCTACTGACAATGAGCAGTTCTTC.